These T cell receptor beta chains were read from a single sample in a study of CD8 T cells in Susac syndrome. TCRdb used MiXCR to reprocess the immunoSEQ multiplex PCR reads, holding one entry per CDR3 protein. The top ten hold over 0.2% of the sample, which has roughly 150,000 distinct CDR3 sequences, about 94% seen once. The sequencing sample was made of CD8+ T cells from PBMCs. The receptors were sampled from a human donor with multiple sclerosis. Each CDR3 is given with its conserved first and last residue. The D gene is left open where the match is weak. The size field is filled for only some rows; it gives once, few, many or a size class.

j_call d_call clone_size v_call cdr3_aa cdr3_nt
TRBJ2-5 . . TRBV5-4 CASSLVQAQETQYF TGTGCCAGCAGCCTGGTCCAGGCTCAAGAGACCCAGTACTTC
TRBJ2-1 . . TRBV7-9 CASSHGGNEQFF TGTGCCAGCAGCCATGGGGGCAATGAGCAGTTCTTC
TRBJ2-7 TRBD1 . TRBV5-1 CASSLDGRGHSYEQYF TGCGCCAGCAGCTTGGACGGCAGGGGGCATTCCTACGAGCAGTACTTC
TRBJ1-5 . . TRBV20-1 CSALRPPGPESNQPQHF TGCAGTGCTCTCCGACCTCCGGGACCGGAGAGCAATCAGCCCCAGCATTTT
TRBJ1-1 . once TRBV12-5 CASGRDAGTEAFF TGTGCTAGTGGTCGGGACGCGGGCACTGAAGCTTTCTTT
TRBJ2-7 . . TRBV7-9 CASSLDRFDEQYF TGTGCCAGCAGCCTGGACAGATTCGACGAGCAGTACTTC
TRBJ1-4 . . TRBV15 CATSRKGNEKLFF TGTGCCACCAGCAGAAAGGGAAATGAAAAACTGTTTTTT
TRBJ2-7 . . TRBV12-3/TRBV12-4 CASSFDTYYEQYF TGTGCCAGCAGTTTTGACACCTACTACGAGCAGTACTTC
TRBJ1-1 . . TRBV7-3 CASSLFGQGGFTEAFF TGTGCCAGCAGCTTATTCGGGCAGGGCGGGTTCACTGAAGCTTTCTTT
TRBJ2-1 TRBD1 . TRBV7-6 CASSSPGTGLAQFF TGTGCCAGCAGTTCTCCGGGGACAGGGTTAGCCCAGTTCTTC
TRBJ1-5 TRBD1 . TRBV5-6 CASSLQGNNQPQHF TGTGCCAGCAGCCTACAGGGGAACAATCAGCCCCAGCATTTT
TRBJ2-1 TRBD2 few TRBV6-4 CASSDSTSGGANEQFF TGTGCCAGCAGTGATTCGACTAGCGGGGGGGCCAATGAGCAGTTCTTC
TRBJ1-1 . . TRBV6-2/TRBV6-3 CASSYGRGMNTEAFF TGTGCCAGCAGTTACGGACGGGGAATGAACACTGAAGCTTTCTTT
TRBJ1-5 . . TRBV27 CASSLSAGNQPQHF TGTGCCAGCAGTTTATCGGCAGGTAATCAGCCCCAGCATTTT
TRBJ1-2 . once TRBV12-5 CASGRDRSYGYTF TGTGCTAGTGGAAGAGACAGGAGCTATGGCTACACCTTC